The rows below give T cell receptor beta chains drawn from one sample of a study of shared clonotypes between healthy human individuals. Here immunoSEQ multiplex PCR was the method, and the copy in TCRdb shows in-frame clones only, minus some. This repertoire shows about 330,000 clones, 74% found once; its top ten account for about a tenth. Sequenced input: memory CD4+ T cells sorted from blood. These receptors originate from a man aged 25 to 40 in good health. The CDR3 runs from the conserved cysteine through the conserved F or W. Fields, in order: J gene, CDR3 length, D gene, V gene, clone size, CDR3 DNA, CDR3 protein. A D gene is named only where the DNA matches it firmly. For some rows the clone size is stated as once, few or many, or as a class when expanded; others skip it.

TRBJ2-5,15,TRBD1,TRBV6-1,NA,TGTGCCAGCAGCCCCGGGACAGGGGTAATAGAGACCCAGTACTTC,CASSPGTGVIETQYF
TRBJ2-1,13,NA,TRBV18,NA,TGTGCCAGCTCACCACAAGAAGTAAATGAGCAGTTCTTC,CASSPQEVNEQFF
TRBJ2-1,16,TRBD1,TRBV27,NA,TGTGCCAGCAGCGCCGACAGGGTAACTACACACAATGAGCAGTTCTTC,CASSADRVTTHNEQFF
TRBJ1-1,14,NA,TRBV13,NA,TGTGCCAGCAGCTTAAGAGTGGAACCCCCTGAAGCTTTCTTT,CASSLRVEPPEAFF
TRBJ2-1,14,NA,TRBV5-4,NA,TGTGCCAGCAGCTTGCCCGACGACGGCATAGAGCAGTTCTTC,CASSLPDDGIEQFF
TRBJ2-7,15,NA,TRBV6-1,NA,TGTGCCAGCAGTGAAACGTGGGAGTCCCCCTACGAGCAGTACTTC,CASSETWESPYEQYF
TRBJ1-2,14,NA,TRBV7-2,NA,TGTGCCAGCAGCTTAGGTCCAGGGGCGGATGGCTACACCTTC,CASSLGPGADGYTF
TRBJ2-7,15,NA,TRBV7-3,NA,TGTGCCAGCAGCATCCTCCCGGGACTGTCCTACGAGCAGTACTTC,CASSILPGLSYEQYF
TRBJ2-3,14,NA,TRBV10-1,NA,TGCGCCAGCAGCCTCGGGGGAGACACAGATACGCAGTATTTT,CASSLGGDTDTQYF
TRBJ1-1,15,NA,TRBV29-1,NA,TGCAGCGTTGGGCCTGGGTGGGGAATGAACACTGAAGCTTTCTTT,CSVGPGWGMNTEAFF
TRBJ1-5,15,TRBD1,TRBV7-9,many,TGTGCCAGCAGCTTGTCGGGACAGGGTAATCAGCCCCAGCATTTT,CASSLSGQGNQPQHF
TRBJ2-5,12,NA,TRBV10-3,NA,TGTGCCATCAGTGAAGTAATGGAGACCCAGTACTTC,CAISEVMETQYF
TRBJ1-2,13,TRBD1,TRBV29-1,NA,TGCAGCGTCGGACAGGGAATCGACTATGGCTACACCTTC,CSVGQGIDYGYTF
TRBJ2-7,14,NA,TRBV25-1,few,TGTGCCAGCAGTGAATACGGGAGTGTTTACGAGCAGTACTTC,CASSEYGSVYEQYF
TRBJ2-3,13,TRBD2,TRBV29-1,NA,TGCAGCGTTCGACTCGGGGGGTGGGATACGCAGTATTTT,CSVRLGGWDTQYF
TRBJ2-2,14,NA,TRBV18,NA,TGTGCCAGCTCACCGGGACAAAACACCGGGGAGCTGTTTTTT,CASSPGQNTGELFF
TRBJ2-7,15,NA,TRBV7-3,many,TGTGCCAGCAGCTTAATTCCAGCGTATGATTCCGAGCAGTACTTC,CASSLIPAYDSEQYF
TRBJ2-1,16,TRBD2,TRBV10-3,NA,TGTGCCATCAGTGAGGCGGGGGGGCTAACATACAATGAGCAGTTCTTC,CAISEAGGLTYNEQFF
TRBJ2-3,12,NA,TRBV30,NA,TGTGCCTGGAACGACGGGACAGATACGCAGTATTTT,CAWNDGTDTQYF
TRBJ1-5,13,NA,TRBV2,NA,TGTGCCAGCAGGTTACAGGGAAATCAGCCCCAGCATTTT,CASRLQGNQPQHF
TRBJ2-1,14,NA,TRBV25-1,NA,TGTGCTAGCAGGGGAGGTGAGTCCTACAATGAGCAGTTCTTC,CASRGGESYNEQFF
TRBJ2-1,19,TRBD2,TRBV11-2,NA,TGTGCCAGCAGCTCCCCCCGAGCGGGAGGGCCCGGGTCCTACAATGAGCAGTTCTTC,CASSSPRAGGPGSYNEQFF
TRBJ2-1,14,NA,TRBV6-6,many,TGTGCCAGCAGCCAGACTAACTCCTACAATGAGCAGTTCTTC,CASSQTNSYNEQFF
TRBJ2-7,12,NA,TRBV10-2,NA,TGCGCCACCTTAGGACCCCTCTACGAGCAGTACTTC,CATLGPLYEQYF
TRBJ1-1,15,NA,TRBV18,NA,TGTGCCAGCTCTCGTATGGAGGGAATGAACACTGAAGCTTTCTTT,CASSRMEGMNTEAFF
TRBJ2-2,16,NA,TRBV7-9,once,TGTGCCAGCAGCTTACTGGTAGCGGAGTACACCGGGGAGCTGTTTTTT,CASSLLVAEYTGELFF
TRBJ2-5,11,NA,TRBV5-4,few,TGTGCCAGCAGTTTCCAAGAGACCCAGTACTTC,CASSFQETQYF
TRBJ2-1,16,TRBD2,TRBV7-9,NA,TGTGCCAGCAGCCCTTTAGGAGCGGGAGGGGACAATGAGCAGTTCTTC,CASSPLGAGGDNEQFF
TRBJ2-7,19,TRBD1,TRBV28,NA,TGTGCCAGCAGCCAGGGGGGGACAGGGTATGAGACGTATCGCTACGAGCAGTACTTC,CASSQGGTGYETYRYEQYF
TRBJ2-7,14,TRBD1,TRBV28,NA,TGTGCCAGCAGATCACAGGGGGTTCTCTACGAGCAGTACTTC,CASRSQGVLYEQYF
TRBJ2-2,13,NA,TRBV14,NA,TGTGCCAGCAGCCAAGCAAAGACCGGGGAGCTGTTTTTT,CASSQAKTGELFF